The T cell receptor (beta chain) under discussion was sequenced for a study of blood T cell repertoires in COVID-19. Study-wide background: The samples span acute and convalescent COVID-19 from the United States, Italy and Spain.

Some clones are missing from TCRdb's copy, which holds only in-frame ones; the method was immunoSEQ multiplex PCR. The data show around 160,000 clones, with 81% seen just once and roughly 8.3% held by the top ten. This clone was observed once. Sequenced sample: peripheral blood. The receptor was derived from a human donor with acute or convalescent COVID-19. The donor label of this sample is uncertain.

This CDR3 is CASSGLQGMNTEAFF. The CDR3 region has the DNA TGTGCCAGCAGCGGACTCCAGGGGATGAACACTGAAGCTTTCTTT. The chain uses TRBV11-2 and TRBJ1-1, with D possibly being TRBD1 (6 bases). The germline V and J ends were trimmed by 5 bases and 0 bases, with 13 bases remaining between them. This CDR3 region has 15 residues. CDR1 is SGHAT, CDR2 FQNNGV, per germline.